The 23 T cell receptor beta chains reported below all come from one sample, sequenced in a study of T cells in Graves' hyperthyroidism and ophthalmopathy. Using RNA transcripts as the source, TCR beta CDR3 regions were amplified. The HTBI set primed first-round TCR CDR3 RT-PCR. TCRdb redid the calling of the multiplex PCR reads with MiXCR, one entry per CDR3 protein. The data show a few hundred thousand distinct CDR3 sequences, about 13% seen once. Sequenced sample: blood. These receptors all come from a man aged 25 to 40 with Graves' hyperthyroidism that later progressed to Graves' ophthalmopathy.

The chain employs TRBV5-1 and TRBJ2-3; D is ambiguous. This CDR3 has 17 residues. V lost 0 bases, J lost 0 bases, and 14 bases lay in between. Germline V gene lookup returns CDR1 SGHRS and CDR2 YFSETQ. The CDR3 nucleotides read TGCGCCAGCAGCTTGGGCGTAGGATCAGGTAGCACAGATACGCAGTATTTT. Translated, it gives CASSLGVGSGSTDTQYF.

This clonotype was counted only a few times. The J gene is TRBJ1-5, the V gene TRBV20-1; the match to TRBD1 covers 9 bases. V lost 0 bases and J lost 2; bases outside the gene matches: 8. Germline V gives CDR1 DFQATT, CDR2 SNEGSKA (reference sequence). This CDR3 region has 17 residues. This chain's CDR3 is CSARDLGTGRGNQPQHF. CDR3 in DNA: TGCAGTGCTAGAGATCTGGGGACAGGGCGAGGCAATCAGCCCCAGCATTTT.

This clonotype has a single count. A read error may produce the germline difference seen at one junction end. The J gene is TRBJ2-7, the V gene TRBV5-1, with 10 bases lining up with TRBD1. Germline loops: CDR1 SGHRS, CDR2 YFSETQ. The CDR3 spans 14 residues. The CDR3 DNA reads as TGCACCAGCAGCTTGCGACAGGGGGCCGACGAGCAGTACTTC. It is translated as CTSSLRQGADEQYF.

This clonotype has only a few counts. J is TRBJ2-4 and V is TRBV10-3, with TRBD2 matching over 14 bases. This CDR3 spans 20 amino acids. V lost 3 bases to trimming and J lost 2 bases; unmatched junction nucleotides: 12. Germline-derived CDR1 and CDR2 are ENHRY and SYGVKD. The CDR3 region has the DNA TGTGCCATCAGTGACCTCCGACTAGCGGGGGGGCCTGGACCCAAAAACATTCAGTACTTC. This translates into CAISDLRLAGGPGPKNIQYF.

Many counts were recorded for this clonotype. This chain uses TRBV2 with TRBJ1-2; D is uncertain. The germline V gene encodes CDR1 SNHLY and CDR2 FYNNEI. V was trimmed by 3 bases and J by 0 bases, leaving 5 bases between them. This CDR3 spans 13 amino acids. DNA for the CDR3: TGTGCCAGCAGTGACAACACTAACTATGGCTACACCTTC. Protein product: CASSDNTNYGYTF.

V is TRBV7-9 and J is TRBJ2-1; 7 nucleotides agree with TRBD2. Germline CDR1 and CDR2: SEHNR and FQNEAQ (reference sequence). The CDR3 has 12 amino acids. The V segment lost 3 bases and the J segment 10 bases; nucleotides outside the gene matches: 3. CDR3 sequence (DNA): TGTGCCAGCAGCTTGGGGAGGGACGAGCAGTTCTTC. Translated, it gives CASSLGRDEQFF.

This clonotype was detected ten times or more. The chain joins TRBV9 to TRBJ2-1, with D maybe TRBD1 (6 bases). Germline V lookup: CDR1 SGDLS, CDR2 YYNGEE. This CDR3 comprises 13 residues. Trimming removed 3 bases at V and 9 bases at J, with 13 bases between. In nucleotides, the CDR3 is TGTGCCAGCAGCGGGGGGCCCTCTCTTGAGCAGTTCTTC. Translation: CASSGGPSLEQFF.

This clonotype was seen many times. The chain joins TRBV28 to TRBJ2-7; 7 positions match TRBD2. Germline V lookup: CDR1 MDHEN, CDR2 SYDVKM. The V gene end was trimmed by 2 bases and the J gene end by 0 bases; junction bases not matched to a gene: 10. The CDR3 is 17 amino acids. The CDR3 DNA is TGTGCCAGCAGTTTAATCAGTTGGGGGGGGAGCTCCTACGAGCAGTACTTC. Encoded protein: CASSLISWGGSSYEQYF.

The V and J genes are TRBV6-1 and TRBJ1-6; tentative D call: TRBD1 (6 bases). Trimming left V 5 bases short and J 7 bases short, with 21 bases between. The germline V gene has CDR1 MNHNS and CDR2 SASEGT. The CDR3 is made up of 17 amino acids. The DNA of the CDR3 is TGTGCCAGCAGTAAATTATCCCCAGGGGTTAGCAATTCACCCCTCCACTTT. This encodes CASSKLSPGVSNSPLHF.

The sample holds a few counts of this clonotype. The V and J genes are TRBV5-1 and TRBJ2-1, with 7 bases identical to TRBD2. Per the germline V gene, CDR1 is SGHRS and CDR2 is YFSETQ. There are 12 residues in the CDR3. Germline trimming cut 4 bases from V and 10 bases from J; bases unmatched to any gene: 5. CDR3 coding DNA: TGCGCCAGCAGCCCAGCGGGAAGGGAGCAGTTCTTC. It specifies CASSPAGREQFF.

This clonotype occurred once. The CDR3 sequence is CASSPSSSYEQYF. The CDR3 nucleotides read TGTGCCAGCAGTCCTAGCAGCTCCTACGAGCAGTACTTC. The J gene is TRBJ2-7, the V gene TRBV2, with TRBD2 as a possible D gene (5 bases). The CDR3 covers 13 residues. Germline V gives CDR1 SNHLY, CDR2 FYNNEI. The V end was cut by 5 bases, the J end by 0 bases, with 8 bases between.

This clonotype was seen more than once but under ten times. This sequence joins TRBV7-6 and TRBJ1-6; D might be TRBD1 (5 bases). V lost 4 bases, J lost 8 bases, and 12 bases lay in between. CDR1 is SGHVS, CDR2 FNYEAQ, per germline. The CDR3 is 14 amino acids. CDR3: CASSWGGRDSPLHF. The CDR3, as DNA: TGTGCCAGCAGCTGGGGGGGAAGGGATTCACCCCTCCACTTT.

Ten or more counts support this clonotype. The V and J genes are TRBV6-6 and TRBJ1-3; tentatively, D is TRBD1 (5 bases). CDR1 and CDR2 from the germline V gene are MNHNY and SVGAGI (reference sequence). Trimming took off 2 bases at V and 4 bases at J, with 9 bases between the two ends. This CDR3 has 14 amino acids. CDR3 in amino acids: CASSYGRAGNTIYF. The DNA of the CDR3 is TGTGCCAGCAGTTACGGCAGGGCAGGAAACACCATATATTTT.

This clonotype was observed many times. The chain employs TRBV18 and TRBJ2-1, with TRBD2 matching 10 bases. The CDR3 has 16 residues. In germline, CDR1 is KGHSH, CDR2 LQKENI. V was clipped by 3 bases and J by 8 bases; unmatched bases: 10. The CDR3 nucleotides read TGTGCCAGCTCACCGTTTGAGCGGGGGGGATCGCATGAGCAGTTCTTC. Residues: CASSPFERGGSHEQFF.

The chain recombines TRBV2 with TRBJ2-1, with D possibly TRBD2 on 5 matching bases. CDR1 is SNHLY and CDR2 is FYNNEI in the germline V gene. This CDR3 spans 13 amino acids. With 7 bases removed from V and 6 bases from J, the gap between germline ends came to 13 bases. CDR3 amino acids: CASNRVEGNEQFF. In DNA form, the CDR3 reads TGTGCCAGCAATCGAGTAGAGGGCAATGAGCAGTTCTTC.

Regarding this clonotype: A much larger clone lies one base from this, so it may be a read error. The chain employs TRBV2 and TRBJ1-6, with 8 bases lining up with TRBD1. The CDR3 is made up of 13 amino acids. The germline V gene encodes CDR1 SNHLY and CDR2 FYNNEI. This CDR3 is CASSGTGSSLLHF. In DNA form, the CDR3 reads TGTGCCAGCAGTGGGACAGGGTCTTCACTCCTCCACTTT.

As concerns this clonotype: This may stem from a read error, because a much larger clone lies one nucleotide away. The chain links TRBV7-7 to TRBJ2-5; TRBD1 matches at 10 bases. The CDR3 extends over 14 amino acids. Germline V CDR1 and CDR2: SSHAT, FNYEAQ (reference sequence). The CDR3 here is CASSMGQGRGTQYF. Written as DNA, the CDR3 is TGTGCTAGCAGCATGGGACAGGGGCGAGGGACCCAGTACTTC.

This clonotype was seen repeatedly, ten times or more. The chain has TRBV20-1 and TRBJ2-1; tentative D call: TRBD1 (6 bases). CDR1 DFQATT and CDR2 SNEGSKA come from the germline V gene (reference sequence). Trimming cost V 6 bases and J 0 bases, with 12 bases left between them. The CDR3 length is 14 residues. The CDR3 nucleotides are TGCAGTGCCTTCGACAGGATCTCCTACAATGAGCAGTTCTTC. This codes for CSAFDRISYNEQFF.

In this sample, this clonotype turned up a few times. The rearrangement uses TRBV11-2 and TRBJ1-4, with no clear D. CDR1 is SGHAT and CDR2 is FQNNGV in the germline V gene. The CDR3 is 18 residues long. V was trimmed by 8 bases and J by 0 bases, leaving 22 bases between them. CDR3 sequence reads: CASSELDLKAATNEKLFF. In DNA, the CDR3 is TGTGCCAGCTCGGAACTCGACTTAAAAGCCGCAACTAATGAAAAACTGTTTTTT.

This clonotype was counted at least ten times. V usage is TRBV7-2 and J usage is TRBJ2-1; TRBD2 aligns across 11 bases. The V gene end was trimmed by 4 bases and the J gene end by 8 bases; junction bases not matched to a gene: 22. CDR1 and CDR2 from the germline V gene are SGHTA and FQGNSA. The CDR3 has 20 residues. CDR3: CASSSPTRLAGSWIGHEQFF. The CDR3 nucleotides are TGTGCCAGCAGCTCCCCAACCCGACTAGCGGGATCGTGGATTGGGCATGAGCAGTTCTTC. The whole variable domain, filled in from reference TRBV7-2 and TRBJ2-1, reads GAGVSQSPSNKVTEKGKDVELRCDPISGHTALYWYRQSLGQGLEFLIYFQGNSAPDKSGLPSDRFSAERTGGSVSTLTIQRTQQEDSAVYLCASSSPTRLAGSWIGHEQFFGPGTRLTVL.

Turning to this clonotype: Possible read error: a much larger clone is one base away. The CDR3 DNA follows: TGCGCCAGCAGTGAGCTCCTAGCGGGGGGAAAGGAGACCCAGTACTTC. Translating it yields CASSELLAGGKETQYF. This rearrangement joins TRBV10-2 to TRBJ2-5; 11 nucleotides agree with TRBD2. Germline V CDR1 and CDR2: WSHSY, SAAADI. This CDR3 is built from 16 residues. V shed 2 bases, J shed 5 bases, and the junction held 7 bases outside the gene matches.

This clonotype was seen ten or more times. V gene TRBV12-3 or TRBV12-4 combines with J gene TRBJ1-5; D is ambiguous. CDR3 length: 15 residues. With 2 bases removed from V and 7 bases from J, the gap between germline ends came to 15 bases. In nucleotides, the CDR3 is TGTGCCAGCAGTTTAAACCGGCGGGTTCACCAGCCCCAGCATTTT. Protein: CASSLNRRVHQPQHF.

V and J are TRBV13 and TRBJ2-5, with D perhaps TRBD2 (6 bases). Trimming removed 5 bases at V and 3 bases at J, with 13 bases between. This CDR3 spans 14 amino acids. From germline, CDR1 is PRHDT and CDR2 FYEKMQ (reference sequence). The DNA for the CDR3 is TGTGCCAGCAGCCTTGGGACTGCTGAAGAGACCCAGTACTTC. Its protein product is CASSLGTAEETQYF.